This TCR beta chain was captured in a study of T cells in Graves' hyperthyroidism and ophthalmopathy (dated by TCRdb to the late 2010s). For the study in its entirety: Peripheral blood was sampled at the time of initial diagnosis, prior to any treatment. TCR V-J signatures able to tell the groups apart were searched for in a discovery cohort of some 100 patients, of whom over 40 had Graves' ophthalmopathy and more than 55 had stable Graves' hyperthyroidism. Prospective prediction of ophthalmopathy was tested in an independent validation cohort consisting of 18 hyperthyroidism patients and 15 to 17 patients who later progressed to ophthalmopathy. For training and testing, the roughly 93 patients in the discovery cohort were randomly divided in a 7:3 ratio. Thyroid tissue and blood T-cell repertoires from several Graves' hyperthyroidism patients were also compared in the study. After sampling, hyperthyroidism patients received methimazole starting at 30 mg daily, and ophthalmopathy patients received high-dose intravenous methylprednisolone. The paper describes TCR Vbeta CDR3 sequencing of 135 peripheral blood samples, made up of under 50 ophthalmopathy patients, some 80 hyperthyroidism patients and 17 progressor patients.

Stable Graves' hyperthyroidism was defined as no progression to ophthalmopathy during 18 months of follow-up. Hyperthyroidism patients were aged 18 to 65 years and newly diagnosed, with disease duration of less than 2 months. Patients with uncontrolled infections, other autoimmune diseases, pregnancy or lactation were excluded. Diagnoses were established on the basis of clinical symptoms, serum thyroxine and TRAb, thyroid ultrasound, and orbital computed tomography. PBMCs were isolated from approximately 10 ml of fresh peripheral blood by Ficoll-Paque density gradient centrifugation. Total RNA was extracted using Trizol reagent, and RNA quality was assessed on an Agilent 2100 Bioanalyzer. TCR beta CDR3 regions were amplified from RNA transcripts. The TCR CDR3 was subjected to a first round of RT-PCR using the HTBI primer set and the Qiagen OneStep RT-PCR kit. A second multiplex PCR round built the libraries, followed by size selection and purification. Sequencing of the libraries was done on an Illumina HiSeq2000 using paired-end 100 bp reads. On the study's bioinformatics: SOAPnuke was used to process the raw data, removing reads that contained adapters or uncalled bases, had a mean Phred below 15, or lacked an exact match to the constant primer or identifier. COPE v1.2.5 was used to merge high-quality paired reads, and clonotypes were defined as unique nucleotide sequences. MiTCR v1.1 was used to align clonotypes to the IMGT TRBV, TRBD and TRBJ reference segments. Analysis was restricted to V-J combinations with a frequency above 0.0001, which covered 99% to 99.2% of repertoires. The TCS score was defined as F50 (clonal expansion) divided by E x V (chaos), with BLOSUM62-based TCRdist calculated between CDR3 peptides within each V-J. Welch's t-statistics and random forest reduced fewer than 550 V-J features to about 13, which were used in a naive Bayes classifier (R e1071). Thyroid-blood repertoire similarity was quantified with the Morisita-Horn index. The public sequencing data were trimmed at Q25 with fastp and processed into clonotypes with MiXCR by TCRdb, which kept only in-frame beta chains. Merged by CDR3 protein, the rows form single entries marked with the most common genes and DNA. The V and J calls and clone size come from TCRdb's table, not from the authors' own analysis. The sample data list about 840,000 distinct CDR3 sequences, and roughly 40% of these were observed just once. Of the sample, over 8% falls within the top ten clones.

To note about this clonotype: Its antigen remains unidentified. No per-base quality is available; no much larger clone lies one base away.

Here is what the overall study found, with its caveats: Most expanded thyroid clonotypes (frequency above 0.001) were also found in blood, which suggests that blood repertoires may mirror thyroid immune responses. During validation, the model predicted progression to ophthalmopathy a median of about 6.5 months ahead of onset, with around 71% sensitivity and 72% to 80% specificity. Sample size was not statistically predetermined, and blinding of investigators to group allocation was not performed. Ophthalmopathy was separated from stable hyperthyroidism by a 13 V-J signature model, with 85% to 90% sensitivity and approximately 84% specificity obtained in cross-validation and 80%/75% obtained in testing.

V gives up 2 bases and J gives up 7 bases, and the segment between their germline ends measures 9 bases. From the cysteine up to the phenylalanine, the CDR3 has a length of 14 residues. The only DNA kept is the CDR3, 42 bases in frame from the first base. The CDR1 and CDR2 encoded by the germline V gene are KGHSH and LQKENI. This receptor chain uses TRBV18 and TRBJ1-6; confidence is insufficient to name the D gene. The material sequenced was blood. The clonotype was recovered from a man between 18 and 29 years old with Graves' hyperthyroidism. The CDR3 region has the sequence CASSPETENSPLHF. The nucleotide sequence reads TGTGCCAGCTCACCAGAGACGGAGAATTCACCCCTCCACTTT. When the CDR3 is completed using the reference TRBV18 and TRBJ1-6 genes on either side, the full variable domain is NAGVMQNPRHLVRRRGQEARLRCSPMKGHSHVYWYRQLPEEGLKFMVYLQKENIIDESGMPKERFSAEFPKEGPSILRIQQVVRGDSAAYFCASSPETENSPLHFGNGTRLTVT.